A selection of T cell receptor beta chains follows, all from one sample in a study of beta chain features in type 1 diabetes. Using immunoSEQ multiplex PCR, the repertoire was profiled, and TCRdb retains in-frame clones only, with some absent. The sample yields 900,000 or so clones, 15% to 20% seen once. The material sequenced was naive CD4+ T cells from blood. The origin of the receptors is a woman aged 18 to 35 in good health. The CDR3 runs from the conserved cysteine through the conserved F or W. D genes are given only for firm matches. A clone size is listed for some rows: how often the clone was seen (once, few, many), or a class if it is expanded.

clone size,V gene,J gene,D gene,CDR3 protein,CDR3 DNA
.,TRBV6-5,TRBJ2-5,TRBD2,CASTPTGGQETQYF,TGTGCCAGCACCCCCACGGGGGGCCAAGAGACCCAGTACTTC
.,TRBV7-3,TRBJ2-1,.,CASGGIPGSGLNEQFF,TGTGCCAGCGGAGGGATCCCGGGATCCGGCCTTAATGAGCAGTTCTTC
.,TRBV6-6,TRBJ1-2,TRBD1,CASRRQGNYGYTF,TGTGCCAGCAGGCGACAGGGAAACTATGGCTACACCTTC
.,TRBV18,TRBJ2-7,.,CASSPQPYEQYF,TGTGCCAGCTCACCGCAGCCGTACGAGCAGTACTTC
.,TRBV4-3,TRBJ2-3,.,CASSQVSLGGTDTQYF,TGCGCCAGCAGCCAAGTTTCACTAGGGGGCACAGATACGCAGTATTTT
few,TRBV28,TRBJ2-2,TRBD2,CASTEGRAGGRLFF,TGTGCCAGCACCGAAGGCAGGGCGGGGGGTCGGCTGTTTTTT
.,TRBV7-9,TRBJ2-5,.,CASSVGKIWTQETQYF,TGTGCCAGCAGCGTGGGTAAGATTTGGACCCAAGAGACCCAGTACTTC
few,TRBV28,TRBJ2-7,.,CASSFSVSSSYEQYF,TGTGCCAGCAGTTTTTCGGTATCCAGCTCCTACGAGCAGTACTTC
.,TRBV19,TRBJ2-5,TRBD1,CAGARYTGTGRETQYF,TGTGCCGGAGCACGTTATACCGGGACAGGGCGGGAGACCCAGTACTTC
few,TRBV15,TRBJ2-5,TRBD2,CATSRLAGKRTQYF,TGTGCCACCAGCAGACTAGCGGGAAAAAGGACCCAGTACTTC
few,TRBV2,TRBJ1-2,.,CASSAGLVYGYTF,TGTGCCAGCAGTGCGGGTCTCGTCTATGGCTACACCTTC
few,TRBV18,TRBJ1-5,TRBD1,CASSPFISTGGSGNQPQHF,TGTGCCAGCTCACCGTTCATTTCGACAGGGGGAAGTGGCAATCAGCCCCAGCATTTT
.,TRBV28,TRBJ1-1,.,CASSGTRAFF,TGTGCCAGCAGCGGGACGAGGGCTTTCTTT
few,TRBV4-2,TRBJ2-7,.,CASSPTKGRGPTGYYEQYF,TGTGCCAGCAGCCCAACGAAGGGCAGGGGACCCACCGGGTACTACGAGCAGTACTTC
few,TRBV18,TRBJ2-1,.,CASSLQPDKYNEQFF,TGTGCCAGCTCACTTCAACCAGACAAATACAATGAGCAGTTCTTC
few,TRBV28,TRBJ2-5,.,CASGLETQYF,TGTGCCAGCGGGTTGGAGACCCAGTACTTC
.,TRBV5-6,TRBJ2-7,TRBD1,CASSLPGGQGNYEQYF,TGTGCCAGCAGCTTGCCCGGGGGACAGGGGAACTACGAGCAGTACTTC
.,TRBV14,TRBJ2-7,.,CASSAADSYEQYF,TGTGCCAGTTCGGCGGCAGATTCCTACGAGCAGTACTTC
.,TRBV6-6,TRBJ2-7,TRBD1,CASRMSRDRAYEQYF,TGTGCCAGCAGGATGTCGCGGGACAGGGCCTACGAGCAGTACTTC
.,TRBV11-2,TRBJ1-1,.,CASSFNARVTNTEAFF,TGTGCCAGCAGCTTCAACGCGAGGGTTACCAACACTGAAGCTTTCTTT
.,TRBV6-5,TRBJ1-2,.,CASSNNRRGNYGYTF,TGTGCCAGCAGTAATAACAGACGAGGGAACTATGGCTACACCTTC
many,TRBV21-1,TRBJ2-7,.,CASSKGEHEQYF,TGTGCCAGCAGCAAAGGTGAACACGAGCAGTACTTC
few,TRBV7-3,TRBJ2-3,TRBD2,CASSLKPRSSGSRDTQYF,TGTGCCAGCAGCTTAAAACCCCGGAGTAGCGGGAGTAGGGATACGCAGTATTTT
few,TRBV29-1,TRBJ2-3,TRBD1,CSVATRQGIGLDTQYF,TGCAGCGTTGCCACACGACAGGGGATCGGTCTAGATACGCAGTATTTT
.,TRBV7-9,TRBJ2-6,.,CASSLPFPTSGANVLTF,TGTGCCAGCAGCTTACCGTTCCCCACCTCTGGGGCCAACGTCCTGACTTTC
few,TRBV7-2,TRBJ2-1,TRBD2,CASSALSGSFGEQFF,TGTGCCAGCAGCGCGCTAAGCGGGAGCTTTGGTGAGCAGTTCTTC
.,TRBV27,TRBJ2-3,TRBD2,CASRSRGGRATVLSDTQYF,TGTGCCAGCAGGTCCAGGGGCGGGAGGGCCACTGTACTCTCAGATACGCAGTATTTT
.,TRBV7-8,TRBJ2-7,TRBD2,CASSLPRTRFYEQYF,TGTGCCAGCAGCCTCCCCCGGACTAGGTTCTACGAGCAGTACTTC
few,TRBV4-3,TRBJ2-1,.,CASSQVGRGNNEQFF,TGCGCCAGCAGCCAGGTGGGCAGGGGAAACAATGAGCAGTTCTTC
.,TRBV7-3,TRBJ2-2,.,CASRGGSNTGELFF,TGTGCCAGCCGCGGAGGGTCTAACACCGGGGAGCTGTTTTTT
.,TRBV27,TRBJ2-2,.,CASRLRLAGGELFF,TGTGCCAGCAGATTAAGACTCGCTGGCGGGGAGCTGTTTTTT